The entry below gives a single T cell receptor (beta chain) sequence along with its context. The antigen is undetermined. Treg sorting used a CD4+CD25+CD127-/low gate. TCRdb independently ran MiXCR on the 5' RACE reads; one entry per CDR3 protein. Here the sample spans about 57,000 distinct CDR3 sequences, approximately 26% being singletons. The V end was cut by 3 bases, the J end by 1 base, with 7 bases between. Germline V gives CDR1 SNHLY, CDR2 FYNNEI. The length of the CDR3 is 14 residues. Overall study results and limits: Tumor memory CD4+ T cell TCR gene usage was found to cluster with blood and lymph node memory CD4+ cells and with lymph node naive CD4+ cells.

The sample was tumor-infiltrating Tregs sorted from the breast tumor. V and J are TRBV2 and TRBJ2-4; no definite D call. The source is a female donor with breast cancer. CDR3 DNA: TGTGCCAGCAGTGATTGGGTGGCCAAAAACATTCAGTACTTC. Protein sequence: CASSDWVAKNIQYF. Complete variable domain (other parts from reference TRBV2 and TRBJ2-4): EPEVTQTPSHQVTQMGQEVILRCVPISNHLYFYWYRQILGQKVEFLVSFYNNEISEKSEIFDDQFSVERPDGSNFTLKIRSTKLEDSAMYFCASSDWVAKNIQYFGAGTRLSVL.